The present T cell receptor beta chain was sequenced within a study of cytomegalovirus exposure and HLA in healthy donors. About the study: Unique TCRs from HLA-typed donors, about 85 million of them, were held in an early data release. Points from the study as a whole: TCR beta chains numbering roughly 150 were designated cytomegalovirus-associated. With later analysis, a missense DCLRE1C variant became linked to TCR beta V- and J-gene trimming.

PCR employed 60 Vbeta and 13 Jbeta primers. Authors' methods: Later, about 80 million unique TCR beta chains were counted in an analysis, and some 9.9 million of them were shared. Clones were sequenced by immunoSEQ multiplex PCR, and TCRdb holds only the in-frame ones, with some missing. V and J calls and clone size are copied from that table; D and trimming were computed from the DNA. The table has approximately 170,000 clones, approximately 77% seen once. With respect to this clone: Its antigen is as yet unknown.

CDR3 length equals 11 residues. The germline gives CDR1 MGHRA, CDR2 YSYEKL. V dropped 8 bases and J dropped 7 bases, with 8 bases sitting between them. The sample was PBMCs. This clonotype was obtained from a male donor in good health and CMV-seronegative. The chain carries TRBV4-1 and TRBJ2-2; D might be TRBD2 (5 bases). The CDR3 nucleotides read TGCGCCAGCGGACTTAGCGGGGAGCTGTTTTTT. This encodes CASGLSGELFF.